The 15 T cell receptor beta chains below come from one sample, sequenced in a study of response to subunit inactivated influenza vaccine. TCRdb reanalysed the RT-PCR reads using MiXCR and keeps one entry per CDR3 protein. Here the sample spans about 650,000 distinct CDR3 sequences, about a sixth being singletons. The sequencing here drew on PBMCs from blood, taken 11 to 12 days after vaccination. These TCRs come from a middle-aged man who received an inactivated influenza vaccine.

The rearrangement links TRBV30 to TRBJ2-7; the D gene is possibly TRBD1 (6 bases). Germline CDR1 is GTSNPN and CDR2 is SVGIG (reference sequence). This CDR3 is built from 13 residues. V was trimmed by 5 bases and J by 3 bases, leaving 14 bases between them. DNA of the CDR3: TGTGCCTGGGGGGGACACGAAAACTACGAGCAGTACTTC. Its protein product is CAWGGHENYEQYF.

The chain uses TRBV20-1 and TRBJ2-7, with a tentative D call TRBD2 (5 bases). CDR1 is DFQATT and CDR2 is SNEGSKA in the germline V gene (reference sequence). The CDR3 has 14 residues. Deletions cut 6 bases from V and 6 bases from J, with 21 bases between. CDR3 DNA sequence: TGCAGTGCCAGCTCCCTGATTCAGGCGGGCGAGCAGTACTTC. As protein: CSASSLIQAGEQYF.

This clonotype came up once. The chain links TRBV6-5 to TRBJ2-1, with D perhaps being TRBD1 or TRBD2 (5 bases each). Germline V CDR1 and CDR2: MNHEY, SVGAGI. V was pared by 0 bases and J by 6 bases, with 6 bases between. The length of the CDR3 is 13 residues. The CDR3: CASSYSGVNEQFF. The CDR3 nucleotides read TGTGCCAGCAGTTACTCGGGGGTCAATGAGCAGTTCTTC.

This clonotype was seen at least ten times. This chain links TRBV21-1 with TRBJ2-1; the table gives TRBD1 as D, unverified against the DNA. TRBV21-1 is a documented pseudogene. The CDR3 has 14 residues. The CDR3: CASGLPRGHNEQFF. CDR3 DNA: TGTGCCAGCGGTCTTCCCAGGGGCCACAATGAGCAGTTCTTC.

This chain links TRBV15 with TRBJ2-1; 8 positions agree with TRBD1. The CDR3 length is 15 residues. V was clipped by 3 bases and J by 4 bases; unmatched bases: 5. Germline V gene sequence: CDR1 LNHNV, CDR2 YYDKDF (reference sequence). In nucleotides, the CDR3 is TGTGCCACCAGCAGGACAGGGGCGCTGTACAATGAGCAGTTCTTC. It translates to CATSRTGALYNEQFF.

The chain joins TRBV19 to TRBJ2-6; D not certain. Germline CDR1 reads LNHDA; CDR2 reads SQIVND (reference sequence). Trimming removed 6 bases at V and 4 bases at J, with 10 bases between. CDR3 length: 14 residues. CDR3 in DNA: TGTGCCAGTAGGTGGGCGACCGGGGCCAACGTCCTGACTTTC. It codes for CASRWATGANVLTF. Looking up the rest from reference TRBV19 and TRBJ2-6 gives the full variable domain: DGGITQSPKYLFRKEGQNVTLSCEQNLNHDAMYWYRQDPGQGLRLIYYSQIVNDFQKGDIAEGYSVSREKKESFPLTVTSAQKNPTAFYLCASRWATGANVLTFGAGSRLTVL.

The chain is built from TRBV6-1 and TRBJ1-1; D is unclear. This CDR3 has 15 amino acids. Trimming took 6 bases from V and 0 from J, leaving 14 bases between them. Germline CDR1 reads MNHNS; CDR2 reads SASEGT. CDR3 DNA: TGTGCCAGCAGCACAACCGGGCCGGTGAACACTGAAGCTTTCTTT. This gives the protein CASSTTGPVNTEAFF.

This clonotype was picked up a small number of times. The J gene is TRBJ1-5, the V gene TRBV20-1; 7 bases align to TRBD1. Germline CDR1 is DFQATT and CDR2 is SNEGSKA (reference sequence). The length of the CDR3 is 15 residues. Losses at the gene ends were 2 bases for V and 3 bases for J; bases not matched to a gene: 7. The chain's CDR3 is CSARLQGLINQPQHF. The DNA of the CDR3 is TGCAGTGCTAGATTACAGGGGTTGATCAATCAGCCCCAGCATTTT.

This clonotype showed up just a few times. The chain links TRBV2 to TRBJ2-4; 7 bases agree with TRBD1. In germline, CDR1 is SNHLY, CDR2 FYNNEI. CDR3 length: 16 amino acids. The junction had 7 bases not matched to a gene; V was cut back by 5 bases and J by 0 bases. The CDR3 nucleotides are TGTGCCAGCAGTTATAGACAGGGTCTAGCCAAAAACATTCAGTACTTC. Its protein is CASSYRQGLAKNIQYF.

This clonotype occurred a few times. The chain joins TRBV29-1 to TRBJ1-1, with D possibly matching TRBD1 (6 bases). The germline V and J ends were trimmed by 6 bases and 3 bases, with 23 bases remaining between them. CDR3 size: 16 residues. The germline gives CDR1 SQVTM, CDR2 ANQGSEA. CDR3 sequence: CSVAVWGGRGDTEAFF. In DNA form, the CDR3 reads TGCAGCGTCGCGGTTTGGGGGGGCAGGGGAGACACTGAAGCTTTCTTT.

The chain carries TRBV24-1 and TRBJ2-3; D gene uncertain. Germline V gene sequence: CDR1 KGHDR, CDR2 SFDVKD. With 3 bases removed from V and 2 bases from J, the gap between germline ends came to 11 bases. This CDR3 comprises 15 residues. The CDR3 nucleotides read TGTGCCACCAGTGATGAGGACGGAGCCACAGATACGCAGTATTTT. Translation: CATSDEDGATDTQYF.

This clonotype came up once. The DNA of the CDR3 is TGTGCCACCAGCAGATACGGGACTAGCGTCACAGATACGCAGTATTTT. This sequence encodes CATSRYGTSVTDTQYF. The chain employs TRBV15 and TRBJ2-3; 10 bases are a match to TRBD2. The junction had 4 bases not matched to a gene; V was cut back by 2 bases and J by 2 bases. CDR1 is LNHNV, CDR2 YYDKDF, per germline (reference sequence). This CDR3 is 16 amino acids long.

This clonotype was detected ten times or more. This rearrangement joins TRBV15 to TRBJ1-4, with TRBD1 matching 7 bases. V lost 4 bases to trimming and J lost 4 bases; unmatched junction nucleotides: 6. Germline V gene lookup returns CDR1 LNHNV and CDR2 YYDKDF (reference sequence). This CDR3 region has 15 residues. CDR3 coding DNA: TGTGCCACCAGCATTCGGACAGGACTTAATGAAAAACTGTTTTTT. It is translated as CATSIRTGLNEKLFF.

This clonotype has more than one count but fewer than ten. V is TRBV3-1 and J is TRBJ2-2, with D possibly matching TRBD1 (5 bases). Germline CDR1 LGHDT, CDR2 YNNKEL (reference sequence). The ends were cut back, 4 bases at V and 5 bases at J, with 17 bases in the middle. CDR3 length equals 16 residues. Written as DNA, the CDR3 is TGTGCCAGCAGCCCTAGGCAGGGTTTATGGACCGGGGAGCTGTTTTTT. This gives the protein CASSPRQGLWTGELFF.

The table lists this clonotype with many counts. The V call is TRBV10-3, the J call TRBJ1-4; TRBD1 aligns across 10 bases. In germline, CDR1 is ENHRY, CDR2 SYGVKD. V was pared by 10 bases and J by 6 bases, with 8 bases of the junction left unmatched. This CDR3 spans 14 amino acids. The DNA for the CDR3 is TGTGCCACCGGATCCGGGACAGGGGATGAAAAACTGTTTTTT. Translating it yields CATGSGTGDEKLFF.